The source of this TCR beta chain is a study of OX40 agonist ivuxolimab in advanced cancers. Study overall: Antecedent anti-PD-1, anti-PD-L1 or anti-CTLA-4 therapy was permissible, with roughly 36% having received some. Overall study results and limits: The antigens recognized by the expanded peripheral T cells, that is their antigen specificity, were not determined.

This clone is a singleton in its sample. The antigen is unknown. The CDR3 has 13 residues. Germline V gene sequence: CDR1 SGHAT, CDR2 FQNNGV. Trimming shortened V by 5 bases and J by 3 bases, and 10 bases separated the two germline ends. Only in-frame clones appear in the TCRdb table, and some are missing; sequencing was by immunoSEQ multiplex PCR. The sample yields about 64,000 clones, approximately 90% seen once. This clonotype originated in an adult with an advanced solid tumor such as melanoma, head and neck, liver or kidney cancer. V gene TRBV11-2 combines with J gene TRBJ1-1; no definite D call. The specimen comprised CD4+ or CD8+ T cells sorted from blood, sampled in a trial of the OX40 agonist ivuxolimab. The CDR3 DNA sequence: TGTGCCAGCAGCCTACAGCCTGACACTGAAGCTTTCTTT. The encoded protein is CASSLQPDTEAFF.